Below are 12 T cell receptor beta chains sequenced from a single sample in a study of T cell responses to AZD1222 COVID-19 vaccine (dated by TCRdb to about 2021). In the paper's terms, the time point label means: baseline before first vaccination. According to the study, the label for this sample's treatment or condition signals: meningococcal conjugate vaccine given as trial control. Libraries came from the immunoSEQ multiplex PCR assay. The table comes from immuneACCESS by way of TCRdb, which keeps in-frame sequences with V and J called. Part of the clones is missing from these tables; in studies checked, under half for an unresolved V gene and the rest for unknown reasons. A total of some 150,000 clones appear in this sample, 75% to 90% of them only once. The ten largest clones represent roughly 4.5% of the sample. The source material was peripheral blood, sampled on day 0 of MenACWY control vaccination. The receptors stem from an adult in good health.

The chain carries TRBV4-1 and TRBJ2-1; D is perhaps TRBD2 (5 bases). CDR1 is MGHRA, CDR2 YSYEKL, per germline. Trimming took off 6 bases at V and 7 bases at J, with 16 bases between the two ends. This CDR3 has 14 amino acids. The DNA for the CDR3 is TGCGCCAGCAGTTCCCCCCTCGGCGGGAATGAGCAGTTCTTC. It is translated as CASSSPLGGNEQFF.

This chain links TRBV5-4 with TRBJ2-4; perhaps TRBD2 as D (7 bases). The length of the CDR3 is 17 residues. Trimming stripped 0 bases from V and 1 base from J, with 14 bases between. Germline assignment: CDR1 SGHNT and CDR2 YYREEE (reference sequence). Here the CDR3 DNA reads TGTGCCAGCAGCTTGGAATCGGGGGGCATCGCCAAAAACATTCAGTACTTC. Residues: CASSLESGGIAKNIQYF.

V and J are TRBV7-9 and TRBJ1-4, with 9 bases lining up with TRBD1. The germline CDR1 and CDR2 sequences are SEHNR and FQNEAQ (reference sequence). This CDR3 spans 14 amino acids. Trimming took 5 bases from V and 8 from J; bases not matched to a gene: 6. CDR3 residues: CASSGTGGWEKLFF. CDR3 nucleotides: TGTGCCAGCAGCGGCACAGGGGGCTGGGAAAAACTGTTTTTT.

The rearrangement joins TRBV15 to TRBJ2-3; 7 bases are a match to TRBD2. V dropped 1 base and J dropped 2; count of bases not matched to a gene: 9. Germline V gene data show CDR1 as LNHNV and CDR2 as YYDKDF (reference sequence). The CDR3 loop spans 17 amino acids. CDR3 sequence reads: CATSRASLADYTDTQYF. The CDR3, as DNA: TGTGCCACCAGCAGAGCAAGTCTAGCGGACTACACAGATACGCAGTATTTT.

The chain has TRBV7-3 and TRBJ2-2; TRBD1 agrees at 9 bases. The CDR3 covers 16 residues. The V and J ends lost 3 bases and 6 bases, in that order; junction bases with no gene match: 8. CDR1 and CDR2 (germline): SGHTA, FQGTGA. CDR3 sequence: CASSFPSGTGSGELFF. CDR3 DNA sequence: TGTGCCAGCAGCTTTCCCTCCGGGACAGGGTCCGGGGAGCTGTTTTTT. Full variable domain (outside the CDR3, taken from reference TRBV7-3 and TRBJ2-2): GAGVSQTPSNKVTEKGKYVELRCDPISGHTALYWYRQSLGQGPEFLIYFQGTGAADDSGLPNDRFFAVRPEGSVSTLKIQRTERGDSAVYLCASSFPSGTGSGELFFGEGSRLTVL.

The chain links TRBV7-8 to TRBJ2-1; D gene ambiguous. V lost 5 bases, J lost 7 bases, and 18 bases lay in between. Germline values: CDR1 SGHVS, CDR2 FQNEAQ. The CDR3 has 15 residues. The CDR3 nucleotides are TGTGCCAGCAGCCCACCCAGAGCAGGTAGGAATGAGCAGTTCTTC. As protein: CASSPPRAGRNEQFF.

The V call is TRBV9, the J call TRBJ2-1, with 8 nucleotides matching TRBD1. From germline, CDR1 is SGDLS and CDR2 YYNGEE. The CDR3 length is 16 residues. The V gene end was trimmed by 0 bases and the J gene end by 4 bases; junction bases not matched to a gene: 6. The CDR3 DNA reads as TGTGCCAGCAGCGTAGACGTCCGACAGGGGTACAATGAGCAGTTCTTC. Translated, it gives CASSVDVRQGYNEQFF.

J is TRBJ2-2 and V is TRBV14; the D gene is possibly TRBD2 (5 bases). Trimming left V 0 bases short and J 4 bases short, with 9 bases between. Germline lookup yields CDR1 SGHDN and CDR2 FVKESK. The CDR3 has 15 residues. The CDR3 nucleotides read TGTGCCAGCAGCCAAGATGGAGGCCCCACCGGGGAGCTGTTTTTT. Protein: CASSQDGGPTGELFF.

The chain carries TRBV13 and TRBJ2-3, with no clear D. V was cut by 5 bases and J by 1 base, with 13 bases left in between. This CDR3 region has 15 residues. From germline, CDR1 is PRHDT and CDR2 FYEKMQ (reference sequence). The CDR3 DNA is TGTGCCAGCAGCCCGAAAGGTTGGGGCACAGATACGCAGTATTTT. Translating gives CASSPKGWGTDTQYF.

This clone showed up just once. V usage is TRBV5-1 and J usage is TRBJ1-2, with 7 nucleotides matching TRBD1. The CDR3 sequence is 18 residues long. After removal of 3 bases from V and 0 bases from J, the junction contained 14 bases not matched to a gene. Per germline, CDR1 SGHRS and CDR2 YFSETQ. The CDR3 loop is CASSSSWTGSEPNYGYTF. The CDR3 nucleotides are TGCGCCAGCAGCTCCTCCTGGACAGGCTCAGAGCCTAACTATGGCTACACCTTC.

The chain carries TRBV10-3 and TRBJ1-5; D is perhaps TRBD1 (5 bases). The CDR3 covers 14 residues. With 3 bases removed from V and 7 bases from J, the gap between germline ends came to 13 bases. The V gene's germline CDR1 is ENHRY and CDR2 SYGVKD. In DNA form, the CDR3 reads TGTGCCATCAGTGAACGGGGACGGGGACAGCCCCAGCATTTT. Translated, it gives CAISERGRGQPQHF.

The rearrangement joins TRBV5-4 to TRBJ2-5; weak D call: TRBD1 (5 bases). Germline assignment: CDR1 SGHNT and CDR2 YYREEE (reference sequence). The CDR3 runs to 13 residues. Trimming took off 2 bases at V and 3 bases at J, with 8 bases between the two ends. The CDR3 loop is CASSFQGEETQYF. The DNA of the CDR3 is TGTGCCAGCAGCTTTCAGGGCGAAGAGACCCAGTACTTC.